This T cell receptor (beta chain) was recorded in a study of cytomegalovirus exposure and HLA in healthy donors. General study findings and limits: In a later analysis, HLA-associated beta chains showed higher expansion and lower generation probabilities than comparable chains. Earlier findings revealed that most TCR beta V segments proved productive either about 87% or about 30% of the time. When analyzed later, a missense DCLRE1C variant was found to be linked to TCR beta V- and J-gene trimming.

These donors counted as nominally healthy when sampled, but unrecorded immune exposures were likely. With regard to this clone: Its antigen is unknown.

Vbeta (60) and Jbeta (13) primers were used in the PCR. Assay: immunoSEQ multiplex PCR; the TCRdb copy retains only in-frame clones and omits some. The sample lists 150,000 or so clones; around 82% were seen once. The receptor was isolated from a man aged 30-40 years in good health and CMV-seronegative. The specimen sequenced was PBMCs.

This CDR3 reads CASSSQSLAGYTDTQYF. The CDR3 nucleotides are TGTGCCAGTAGTTCGCAATCACTAGCGGGGTACACAGATACGCAGTATTTT. The J gene is TRBJ2-3, the V gene TRBV19, with 10 bases matching TRBD2. Germline V gene sequence: CDR1 LNHDA, CDR2 SQIVND (reference sequence). V trimming: 5 bases; J trimming: 2 bases; junction bases outside the gene matches: 10. The CDR3 is 17 residues long.